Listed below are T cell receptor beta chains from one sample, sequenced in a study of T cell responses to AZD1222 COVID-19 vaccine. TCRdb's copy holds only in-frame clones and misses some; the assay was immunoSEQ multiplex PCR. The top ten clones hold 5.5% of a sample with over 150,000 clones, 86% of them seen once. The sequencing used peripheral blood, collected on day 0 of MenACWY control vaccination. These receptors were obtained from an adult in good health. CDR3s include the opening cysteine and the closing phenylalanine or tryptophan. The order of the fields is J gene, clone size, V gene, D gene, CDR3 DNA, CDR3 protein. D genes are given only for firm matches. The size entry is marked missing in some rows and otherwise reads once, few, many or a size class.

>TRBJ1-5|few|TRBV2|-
TGTGCCAGCAGGTACGAGAGGGGGTCTGGGGAAAATCAGCCCCAGCATTTT
CASRYERGSGENQPQHF
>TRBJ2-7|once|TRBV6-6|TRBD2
TGTGCCAGCAGCAAAAGCGGGAGCTCCTACGAGCAGTACTTC
CASSKSGSSYEQYF
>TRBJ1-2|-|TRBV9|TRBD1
TGTGCCAGCAGCGTAGCGACAGGGGGAGCCTATGGCTACACCTTC
CASSVATGGAYGYTF
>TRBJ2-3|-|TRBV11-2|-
TGTGCCAGCAGCTTAGACCAGCGGGCACGCTTAGGCACAGATACGCAGTATTTT
CASSLDQRARLGTDTQYF
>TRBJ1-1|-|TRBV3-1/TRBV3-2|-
TGTGCCAGCAGCGCCTACCAGGGGAACACTGAAGCTTTCTTT
CASSAYQGNTEAFF
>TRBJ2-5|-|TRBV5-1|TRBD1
TGCGCCAGCAGCTTACAGGGGGCTGACGGAGAGACCCAGTACTTC
CASSLQGADGETQYF
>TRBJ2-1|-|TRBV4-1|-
TGCGCCAGCAGCCAAGATCCTTTTCTCGACCTGGAGCAGTTCTTC
CASSQDPFLDLEQFF
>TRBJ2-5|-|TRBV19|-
TGTGCCAGTAGTATGGGGGGCGTAGAGACCCAGTACTTC
CASSMGGVETQYF
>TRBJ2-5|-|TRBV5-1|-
TGCGCCAGCAGTCTTGCTCTAGGGGAACAAGAGACCCAGTACTTC
CASSLALGEQETQYF
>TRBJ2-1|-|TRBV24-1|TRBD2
TGTGCCACCAGTGGCTGGACTAGCGATTACAATGAGCAGTTCTTC
CATSGWTSDYNEQFF
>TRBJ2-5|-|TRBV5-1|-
TGCGCCAGCAGCTTGGCCGGGGACGGAAGAAAAGAGACCCAGTACTTC
CASSLAGDGRKETQYF
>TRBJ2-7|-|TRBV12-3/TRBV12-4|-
TGTGCCAGCAAAGGGAGGAGCTCCTACGAGCAGTACTTC
CASKGRSSYEQYF
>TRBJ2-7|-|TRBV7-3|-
TGTGCCAGCAGCTTAGGAGGGGCCCCGCGGGAAGAGCAGTACTTC
CASSLGGAPREEQYF
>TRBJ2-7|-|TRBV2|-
TGTGCCAGCAGTGACCCCACAGCTCTCTACGAGCAGTACTTC
CASSDPTALYEQYF
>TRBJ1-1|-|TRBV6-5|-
TGTGCCAGCAGTTACAACCGGAACACTGAAGCTTTCTTT
CASSYNRNTEAFF
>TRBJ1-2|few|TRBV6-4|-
TGTGCCAGCAGTCAAGGGTCAGGAGAGGGAAATGGCTACACCTTC
CASSQGSGEGNGYTF
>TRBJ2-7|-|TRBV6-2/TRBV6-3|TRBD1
TGTGCCAGCAGTTATGGGCTAGGGGGCGCGAGCTCCTACGAGCAGTACTTC
CASSYGLGGASSYEQYF
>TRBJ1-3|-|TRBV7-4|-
TGTGCCAGCAGCCCGCGGAACCAGGGAAACACCATATATTTT
CASSPRNQGNTIYF
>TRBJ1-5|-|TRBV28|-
TGTGCCAGTGGGGGGGGCAGACTCAATCAGCCCCAGCATTTT
CASGGGRLNQPQHF